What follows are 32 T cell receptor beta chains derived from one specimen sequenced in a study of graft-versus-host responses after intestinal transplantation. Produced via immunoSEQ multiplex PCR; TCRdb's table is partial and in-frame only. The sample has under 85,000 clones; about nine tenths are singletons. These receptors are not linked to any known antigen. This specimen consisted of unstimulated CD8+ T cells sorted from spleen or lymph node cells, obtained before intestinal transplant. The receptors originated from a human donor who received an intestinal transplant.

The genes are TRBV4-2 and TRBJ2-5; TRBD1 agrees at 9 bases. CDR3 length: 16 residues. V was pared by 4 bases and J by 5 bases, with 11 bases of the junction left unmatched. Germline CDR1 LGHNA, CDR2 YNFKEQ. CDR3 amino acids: CASSRSPQGAGETQYF. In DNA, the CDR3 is TGTGCCAGCAGCCGCTCCCCACAGGGGGCGGGGGAGACCCAGTACTTC.

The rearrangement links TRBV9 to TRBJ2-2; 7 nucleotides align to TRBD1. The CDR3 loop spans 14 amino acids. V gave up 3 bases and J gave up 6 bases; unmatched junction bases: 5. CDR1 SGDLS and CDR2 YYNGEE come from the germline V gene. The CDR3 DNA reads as TGTGCCAGCAGCGCCACAGGGGACCCCGGGGAGCTGTTTTTT. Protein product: CASSATGDPGELFF.

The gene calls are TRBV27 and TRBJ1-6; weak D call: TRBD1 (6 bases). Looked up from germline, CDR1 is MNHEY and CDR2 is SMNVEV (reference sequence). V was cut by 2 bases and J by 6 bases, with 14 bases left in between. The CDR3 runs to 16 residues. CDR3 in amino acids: CASSLNPTGFNSPLHF. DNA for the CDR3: TGTGCCAGCAGTTTAAACCCAACAGGGTTTAATTCACCCCTCCACTTT.

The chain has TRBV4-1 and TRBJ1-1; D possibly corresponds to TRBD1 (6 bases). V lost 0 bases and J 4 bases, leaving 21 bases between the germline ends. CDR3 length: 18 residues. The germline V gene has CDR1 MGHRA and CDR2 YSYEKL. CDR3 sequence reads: CASSQDFEVGGRITEAFF. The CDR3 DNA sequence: TGCGCCAGCAGCCAAGATTTCGAGGTGGGGGGGCGGATCACTGAAGCTTTCTTT.

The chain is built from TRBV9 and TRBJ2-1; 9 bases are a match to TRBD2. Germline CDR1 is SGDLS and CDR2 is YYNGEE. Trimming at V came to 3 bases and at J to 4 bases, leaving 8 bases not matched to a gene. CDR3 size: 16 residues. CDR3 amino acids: CASSASLAGLYNEQFF. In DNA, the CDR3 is TGTGCCAGCAGCGCTAGTCTAGCGGGGCTTTACAATGAGCAGTTCTTC.

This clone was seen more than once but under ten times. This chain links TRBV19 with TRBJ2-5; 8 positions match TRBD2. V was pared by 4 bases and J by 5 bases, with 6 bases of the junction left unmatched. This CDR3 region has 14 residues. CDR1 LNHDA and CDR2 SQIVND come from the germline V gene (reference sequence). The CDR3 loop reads CASSTHGGEETQYF. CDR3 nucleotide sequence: TGTGCCAGTAGTACCCACGGGGGGGAGGAGACCCAGTACTTC.

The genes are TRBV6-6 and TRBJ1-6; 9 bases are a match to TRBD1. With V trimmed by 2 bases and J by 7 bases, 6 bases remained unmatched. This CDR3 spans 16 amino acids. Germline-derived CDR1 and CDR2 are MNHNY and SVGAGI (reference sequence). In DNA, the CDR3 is TGTGCCAGCAGTTACCCCGGGACAGGGAGCAATTCACCCCTCCACTTT. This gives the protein CASSYPGTGSNSPLHF.

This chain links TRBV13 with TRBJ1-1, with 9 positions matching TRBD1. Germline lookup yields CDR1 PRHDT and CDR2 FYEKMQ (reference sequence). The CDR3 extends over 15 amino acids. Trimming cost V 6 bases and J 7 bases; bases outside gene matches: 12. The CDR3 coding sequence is TGTGCCAGCAGGGGGGTACAGGGGGCGCGAGATGAAGCTTTCTTT. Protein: CASRGVQGARDEAFF. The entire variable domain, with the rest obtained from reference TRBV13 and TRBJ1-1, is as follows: AAGVIQSPRHLIKEKRETATLKCYPIPRHDTVYWYQQGPGQDPQFLISFYEKMQSDKGSIPDRFSAQQFSDYHSELNMSSLELGDSALYFCASRGVQGARDEAFFGQGTRLTVV.

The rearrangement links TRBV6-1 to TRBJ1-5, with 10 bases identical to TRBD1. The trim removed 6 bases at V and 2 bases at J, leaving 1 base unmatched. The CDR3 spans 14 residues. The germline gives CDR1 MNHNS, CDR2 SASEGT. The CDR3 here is CASRGTGGNQPQHF. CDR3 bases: TGTGCCAGCAGGGGGACAGGGGGCAATCAGCCCCAGCATTTT.

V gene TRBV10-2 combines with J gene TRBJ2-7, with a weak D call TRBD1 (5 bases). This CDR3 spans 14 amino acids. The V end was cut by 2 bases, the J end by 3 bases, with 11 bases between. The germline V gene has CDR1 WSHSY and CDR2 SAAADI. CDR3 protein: CASSEGQGSYEQYF. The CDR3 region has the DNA TGCGCCAGCAGTGAGGGGCAGGGTAGCTACGAGCAGTACTTC.

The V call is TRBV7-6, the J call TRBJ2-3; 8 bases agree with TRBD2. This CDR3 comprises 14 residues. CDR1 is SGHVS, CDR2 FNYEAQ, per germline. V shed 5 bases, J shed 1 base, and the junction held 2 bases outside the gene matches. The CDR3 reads CASSAAGGTDTQYF. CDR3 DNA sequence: TGTGCCAGCAGCGCAGCGGGGGGCACAGATACGCAGTATTTT. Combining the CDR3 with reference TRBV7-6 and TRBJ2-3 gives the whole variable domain GAGVSQSPRYKVTKRGQDVALRCDPISGHVSLYWYRQALGQGPEFLTYFNYEAQQDKSGLPNDRFSAERPEGSISTLTIQRTEQRDSAMYRCASSAAGGTDTQYFGPGTRLTVL.

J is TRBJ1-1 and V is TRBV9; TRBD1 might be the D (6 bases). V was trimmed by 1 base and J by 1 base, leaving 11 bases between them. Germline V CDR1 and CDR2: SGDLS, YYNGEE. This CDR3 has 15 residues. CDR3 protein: CASSVTGNPNTEAFF. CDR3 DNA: TGTGCCAGCAGCGTAACAGGGAACCCGAACACTGAAGCTTTCTTT. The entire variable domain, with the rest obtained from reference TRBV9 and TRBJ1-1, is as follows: DSGVTQTPKHLITATGQRVTLRCSPRSGDLSVYWYQQSLDQGLQFLIQYYNGEERAKGNILERFSAQQFPDLHSELNLSSLELGDSALYFCASSVTGNPNTEAFFGQGTRLTVV.

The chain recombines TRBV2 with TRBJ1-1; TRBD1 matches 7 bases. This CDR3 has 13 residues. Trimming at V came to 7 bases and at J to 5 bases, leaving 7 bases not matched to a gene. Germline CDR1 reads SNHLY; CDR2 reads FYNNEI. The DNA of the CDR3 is TGTGCCAGCAAACAGGGGTCAAGGACTGAAGCTTTCTTT. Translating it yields CASKQGSRTEAFF.

This CDR3 is CASSAGTSGGGADTQYF. CDR3 sequence (DNA): TGTGCCAGCAGCGCCGGGACTAGCGGGGGTGGCGCAGATACGCAGTATTTT. This sequence joins TRBV9 and TRBJ2-3, with 14 positions matching TRBD2. Losses at the gene ends were 3 bases for V and 4 bases for J; bases not matched to a gene: 7. The CDR3 is 17 amino acids. Germline V gives CDR1 SGDLS, CDR2 YYNGEE.

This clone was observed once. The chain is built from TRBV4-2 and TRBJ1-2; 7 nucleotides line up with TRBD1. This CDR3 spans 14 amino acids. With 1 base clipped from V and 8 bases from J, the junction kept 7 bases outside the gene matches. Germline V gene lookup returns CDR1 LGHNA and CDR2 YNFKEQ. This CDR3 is CASSQVGRGVGYTF. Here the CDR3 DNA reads TGTGCCAGCAGCCAAGTCGGCAGGGGGGTAGGCTACACCTTC.

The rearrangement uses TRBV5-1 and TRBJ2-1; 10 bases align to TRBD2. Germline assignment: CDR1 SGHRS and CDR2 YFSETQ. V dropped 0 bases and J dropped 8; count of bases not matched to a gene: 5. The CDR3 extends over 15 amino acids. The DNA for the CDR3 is TGCGCCAGCAGCTTGGGAGCGGGGGGGTGGGATGAGCAGTTCTTC. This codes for CASSLGAGGWDEQFF.

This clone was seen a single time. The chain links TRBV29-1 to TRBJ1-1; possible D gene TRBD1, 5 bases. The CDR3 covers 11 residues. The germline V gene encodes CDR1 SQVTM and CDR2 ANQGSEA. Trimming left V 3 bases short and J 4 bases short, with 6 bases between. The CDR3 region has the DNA TGCAGCGTTGAGGGGCCCACTGAAGCTTTCTTT. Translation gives CSVEGPTEAFF.

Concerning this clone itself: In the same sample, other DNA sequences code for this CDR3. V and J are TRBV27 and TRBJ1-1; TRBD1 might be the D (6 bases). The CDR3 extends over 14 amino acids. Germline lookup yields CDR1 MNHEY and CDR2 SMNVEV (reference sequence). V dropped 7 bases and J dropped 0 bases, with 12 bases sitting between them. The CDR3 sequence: CASTPGVMNTEAFF. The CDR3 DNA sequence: TGTGCCAGCACCCCAGGGGTGATGAACACTGAAGCTTTCTTT.

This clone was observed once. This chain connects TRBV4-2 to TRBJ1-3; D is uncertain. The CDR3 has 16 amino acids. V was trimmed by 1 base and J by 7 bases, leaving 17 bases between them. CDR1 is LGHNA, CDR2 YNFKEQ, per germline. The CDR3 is CASSQGESTDGNTIYF. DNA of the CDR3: TGTGCCAGCAGCCAAGGCGAATCCACCGACGGGAACACCATATATTTT.

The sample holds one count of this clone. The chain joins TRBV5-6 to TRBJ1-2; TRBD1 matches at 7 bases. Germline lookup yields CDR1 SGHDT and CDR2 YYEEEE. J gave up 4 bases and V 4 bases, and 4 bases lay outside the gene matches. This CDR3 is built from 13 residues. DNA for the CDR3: TGTGCCAGCAGCGACGGGACAGCCTATGGCTACACCTTC. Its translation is CASSDGTAYGYTF.

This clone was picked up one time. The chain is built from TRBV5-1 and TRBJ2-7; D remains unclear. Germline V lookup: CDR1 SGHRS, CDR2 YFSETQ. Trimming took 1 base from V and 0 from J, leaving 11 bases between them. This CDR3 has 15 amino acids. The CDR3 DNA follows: TGCGCCAGCAGCTTGTGGGCAACGAGCTCCTACGAGCAGTACTTC. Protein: CASSLWATSSYEQYF.

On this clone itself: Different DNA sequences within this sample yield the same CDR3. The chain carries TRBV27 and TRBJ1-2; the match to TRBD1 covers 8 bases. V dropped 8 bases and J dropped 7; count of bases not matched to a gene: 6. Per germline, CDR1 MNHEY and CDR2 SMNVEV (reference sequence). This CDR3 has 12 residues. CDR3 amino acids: CASSSGGSGYTF. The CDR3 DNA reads TGTGCCAGCTCTTCAGGGGGCTCTGGCTACACCTTC.

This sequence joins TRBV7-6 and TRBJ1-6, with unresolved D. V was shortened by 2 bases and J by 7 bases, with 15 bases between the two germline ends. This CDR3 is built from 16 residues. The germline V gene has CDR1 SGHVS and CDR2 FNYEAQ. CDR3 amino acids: CASSLLGAGTNSPLHF. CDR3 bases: TGTGCCAGCAGCTTACTCGGCGCAGGAACAAATTCACCCCTCCACTTT.

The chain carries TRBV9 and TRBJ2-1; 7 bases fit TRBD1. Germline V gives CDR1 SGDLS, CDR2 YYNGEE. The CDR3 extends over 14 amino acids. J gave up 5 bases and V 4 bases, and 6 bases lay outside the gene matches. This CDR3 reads CASSKRGTDNEQFF. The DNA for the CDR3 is TGTGCCAGCAGCAAGCGAGGGACAGACAATGAGCAGTTCTTC. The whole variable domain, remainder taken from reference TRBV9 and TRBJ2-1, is DSGVTQTPKHLITATGQRVTLRCSPRSGDLSVYWYQQSLDQGLQFLIQYYNGEERAKGNILERFSAQQFPDLHSELNLSSLELGDSALYFCASSKRGTDNEQFFGPGTRLTVL.

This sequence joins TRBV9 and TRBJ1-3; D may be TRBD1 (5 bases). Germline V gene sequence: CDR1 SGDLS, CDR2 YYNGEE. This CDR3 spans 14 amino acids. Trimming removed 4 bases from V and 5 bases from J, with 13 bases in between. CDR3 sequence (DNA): TGTGCCAGCAGCCCCCCGGGGGATAGAAACACCATATATTTT. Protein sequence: CASSPPGDRNTIYF.

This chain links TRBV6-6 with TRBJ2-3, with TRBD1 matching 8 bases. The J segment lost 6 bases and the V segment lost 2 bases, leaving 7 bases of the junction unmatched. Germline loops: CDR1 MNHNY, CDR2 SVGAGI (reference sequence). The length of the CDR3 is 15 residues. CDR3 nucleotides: TGTGCCAGCAGTTACGCCAAAGGGGACAGGGATACGCAGTATTTT. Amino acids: CASSYAKGDRDTQYF.

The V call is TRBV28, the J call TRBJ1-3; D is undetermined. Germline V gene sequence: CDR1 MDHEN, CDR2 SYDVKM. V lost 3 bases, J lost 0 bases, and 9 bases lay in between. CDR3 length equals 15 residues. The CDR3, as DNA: TGTGCCAGCAGTTTTTCGGTGAGCTCTGGAAACACCATATATTTT. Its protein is CASSFSVSSGNTIYF.

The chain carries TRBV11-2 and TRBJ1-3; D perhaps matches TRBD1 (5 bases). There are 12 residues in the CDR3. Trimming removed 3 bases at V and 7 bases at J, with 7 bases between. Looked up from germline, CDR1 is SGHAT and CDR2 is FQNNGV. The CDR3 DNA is TGTGCCAGCAGCTTCGCAGGGAACACCATATATTTT. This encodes CASSFAGNTIYF.

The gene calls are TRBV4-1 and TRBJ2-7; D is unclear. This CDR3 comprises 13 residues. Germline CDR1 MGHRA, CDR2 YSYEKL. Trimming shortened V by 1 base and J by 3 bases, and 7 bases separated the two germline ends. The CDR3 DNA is TGCGCCAGCAGCCAAGGCGAGGTCTACGAGCAGTACTTC. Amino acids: CASSQGEVYEQYF.

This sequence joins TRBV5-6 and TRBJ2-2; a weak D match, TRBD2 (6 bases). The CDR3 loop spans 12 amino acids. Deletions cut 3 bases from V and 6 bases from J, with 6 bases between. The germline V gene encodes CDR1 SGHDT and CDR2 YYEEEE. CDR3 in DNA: TGTGCCAGCAGCTGGGGGGCCGGGGAGCTGTTTTTT. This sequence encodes CASSWGAGELFF. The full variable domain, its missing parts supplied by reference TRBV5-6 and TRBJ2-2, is DAGVTQSPTHLIKTRGQQVTLRCSPKSGHDTVSWYQQALGQGPQFIFQYYEEEERQRGNFPDRFSGHQFPNYSSELNVNALLLGDSALYLCASSWGAGELFFGEGSRLTVL.

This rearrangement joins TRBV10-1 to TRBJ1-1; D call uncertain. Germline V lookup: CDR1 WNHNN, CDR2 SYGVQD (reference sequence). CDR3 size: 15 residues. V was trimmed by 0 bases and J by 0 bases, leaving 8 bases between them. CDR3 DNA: TGCGCCAGCAGTGAGTCCCTTTCGGTGAACACTGAAGCTTTCTTT. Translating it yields CASSESLSVNTEAFF.

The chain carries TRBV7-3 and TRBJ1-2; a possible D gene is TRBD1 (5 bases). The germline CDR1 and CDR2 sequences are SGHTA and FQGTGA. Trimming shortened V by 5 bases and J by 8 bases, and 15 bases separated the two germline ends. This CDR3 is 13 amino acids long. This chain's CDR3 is CASSLGGDRGYTF. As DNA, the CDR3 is TGTGCCAGCAGCCTCGGAGGGGACCGGGGCTACACCTTC. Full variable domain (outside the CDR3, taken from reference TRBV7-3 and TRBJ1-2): GAGVSQTPSNKVTEKGKYVELRCDPISGHTALYWYRQSLGQGPEFLIYFQGTGAADDSGLPNDRFFAVRPEGSVSTLKIQRTERGDSAVYLCASSLGGDRGYTFGSGTRLTVV.